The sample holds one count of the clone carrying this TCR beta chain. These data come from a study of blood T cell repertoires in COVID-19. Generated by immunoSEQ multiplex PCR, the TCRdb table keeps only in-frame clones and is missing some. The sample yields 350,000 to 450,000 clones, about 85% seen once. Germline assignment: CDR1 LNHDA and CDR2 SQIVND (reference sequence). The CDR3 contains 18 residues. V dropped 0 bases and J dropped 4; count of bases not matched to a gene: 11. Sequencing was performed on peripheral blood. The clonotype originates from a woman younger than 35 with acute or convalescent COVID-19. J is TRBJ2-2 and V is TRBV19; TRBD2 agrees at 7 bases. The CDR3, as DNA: TGTGCCAGTAGTATAGATCGGCGGGACTACCGAGGCACCGGGGAGCTGTTTTTT. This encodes CASSIDRRDYRGTGELFF.